These T cell receptor beta chains were read from a single sample in a study of blood T cell repertoires in COVID-19. Profiled with immunoSEQ multiplex PCR; TCRdb holds only in-frame clones, not every one. Altogether fewer than 300,000 clones are present, approximately 92% being singletons, with the ten largest covering 0.9% to 1.2%. The sequenced sample consisted of PBMCs or T cells enriched from blood (not recorded which). The receptors here all came from a woman in her twenties or thirties who had recovered from COVID-19. Each CDR3 is given with its conserved first and last residue. The D gene is left open where the match is weak. Where a row states a size, it is once, few, many or the class of an expanded clone; other rows omit it.

V gene	D gene	clone size	J gene	CDR3 protein	CDR3 DNA
TRBV19	TRBD2	.	TRBJ2-1	CASSRGLAGGTLSDNEQFF	TGTGCCAGTAGTAGAGGACTAGCGGGAGGGACGCTCTCGGACAATGAGCAGTTCTTC
TRBV20-1	TRBD2	.	TRBJ2-3	CSANEVAGSTDTQYF	TGCAGTGCTAATGAGGTAGCGGGGAGCACAGATACGCAGTATTTT
TRBV4-1	TRBD2	.	TRBJ2-1	CASSTSSSGSRHEQFF	TGCGCCAGCAGCACTTCTAGCAGCGGGAGTCGCCATGAGCAGTTCTTC
TRBV6-1	.	.	TRBJ2-2	CASSEPESLYNTGELFF	TGTGCCAGCAGTGAACCCGAGAGCTTATACAACACCGGGGAGCTGTTTTTT
TRBV21-1	.	.	TRBJ2-7	CASSKIPGQGENEQYF	TGTGCCAGCAGCAAAATCCCCGGACAGGGAGAGAACGAGCAGTACTTC
TRBV15	TRBD1	.	TRBJ2-3	CATRTGGADTQYF	TGTGCCACCCGGACAGGGGGCGCAGATACGCAGTATTTT
TRBV5-1	.	.	TRBJ2-5	CASSGDWEETQYF	TGCGCCAGCTCAGGGGATTGGGAGGAGACCCAGTACTTC
TRBV9	TRBD2	.	TRBJ2-1	CASSPRTSVRLAGNNEQFF	TGTGCCAGCAGCCCGAGGACAAGCGTTAGACTAGCGGGAAACAATGAGCAGTTCTTC
TRBV11-3	.	.	TRBJ1-1	CASSLVALPENTEAFF	TGTGCCAGCAGCTTAGTAGCCCTCCCAGAGAACACTGAAGCTTTCTTT
TRBV7-6	.	.	TRBJ2-1	CASSLEGVGNEQFF	TGTGCCAGCAGCTTAGAGGGAGTGGGCAATGAGCAGTTCTTC
TRBV7-2	.	.	TRBJ2-7	CASSLSLTSTAYEQYF	TGTGCCAGCAGCTTAAGCCTAACTAGCACCGCCTACGAGCAGTACTTC
TRBV4-1	.	.	TRBJ1-3	CASSQDPPGRGSGNTIYF	TGCGCCAGCAGCCAAGACCCACCGGGTAGGGGCAGTGGAAACACCATATATTTT
TRBV10-3	.	.	TRBJ2-1	CAISERTYNEQFF	TGTGCCATCAGTGAGAGAACTTACAATGAGCAGTTCTTC
TRBV2	TRBD2	.	TRBJ2-1	CASRPLAGAYNEQFF	TGTGCCAGCAGACCTCTAGCGGGAGCCTACAATGAGCAGTTCTTC
TRBV28	.	.	TRBJ1-4	CASSWGFSATNEKLFF	TGTGCCAGCAGCTGGGGCTTCTCTGCAACTAATGAAAAACTGTTTTTT
TRBV2	.	.	TRBJ2-6	CASSEQVSGANVLTF	TGTGCCAGCAGTGAACAGGTCTCTGGGGCCAACGTCCTGACTTTC
TRBV6-5	TRBD2	.	TRBJ2-5	CASSRAGASGETQYF	TGTGCCAGTTCCCGAGCGGGAGCCTCGGGGGAGACCCAGTACTTC
TRBV4-1	TRBD2	.	TRBJ2-1	CASSRLLAGRINEQFF	TGCGCCAGCAGCCGGCTACTAGCGGGGCGAATCAATGAGCAGTTCTTC
TRBV7-2	.	.	TRBJ2-7	CASSHYSYEQYF	TGTGCCAGCAGCCACTACTCCTACGAGCAGTACTTC
TRBV28	TRBD1	.	TRBJ1-2	CASSNGQGGGYTF	TGTGCCAGCAGTAACGGACAGGGGGGTGGCTACACCTTC
TRBV7-9	TRBD1	once	TRBJ1-1	CASRFTGGTEAFF	TGTGCCAGCAGATTTACAGGGGGCACTGAAGCTTTCTTT
TRBV4-2	.	.	TRBJ1-2	CASSQDSRGRGYTF	TGTGCCAGCAGCCAAGATTCGCGGGGTAGGGGCTACACCTTC
TRBV19	TRBD1	.	TRBJ2-1	CASSTSGGSYNEQFF	TGTGCCAGTAGTACTTCAGGGGGCTCCTACAATGAGCAGTTCTTC
TRBV28	.	.	TRBJ1-6	CASHLGGGGSPLHF	TGTGCCAGCCACCTCGGCGGGGGCGGCTCACCCCTCCACTTT
TRBV2	TRBD2	.	TRBJ2-7	CASRSAAGVLEQYF	TGTGCCAGCAGGTCGGCAGCGGGAGTCTTAGAGCAGTACTTC
TRBV30	TRBD2	.	TRBJ2-7	CAWSVVAGGPSYF	TGTGCCTGGAGTGTAGTTGCGGGAGGGCCTTCGTACTTC
TRBV10-3	.	.	TRBJ1-3	CAIKGGPTGSGNTIYF	TGTGCCATCAAGGGGGGGCCTACTGGCTCTGGAAACACCATATATTTT
TRBV5-4	.	.	TRBJ1-2	CASSLGSGANYGYTF	TGTGCCAGCAGCTTGGGCTCAGGGGCAAACTATGGCTACACCTTC
TRBV11-3	TRBD2	.	TRBJ2-3	CASSFGLAGAGTDTQYF	TGTGCCAGCAGCTTCGGACTAGCGGGAGCTGGCACAGATACGCAGTATTTT
TRBV24-1	.	.	TRBJ2-5	CATSETGGQETQYF	TGTGCCACCAGTGAGACCGGCGGCCAAGAGACCCAGTACTTC
TRBV24-1	.	once	TRBJ2-7	CATSDVQGPEQYF	TGTGCCACCAGTGATGTACAGGGTCCCGAGCAGTACTTC
TRBV28	TRBD1	.	TRBJ2-7	CASSLSGQGLSYEQYF	TGTGCCAGCAGTTTATCGGGACAGGGGCTTTCCTACGAGCAGTACTTC
TRBV29-1	.	.	TRBJ2-7	CSVISAGEQYF	TGCAGCGTCATTAGTGCGGGCGAGCAGTACTTC
TRBV7-2	TRBD2	.	TRBJ2-2	CASSLGSGRIRELFF	TGTGCCAGCAGCTTAGGGAGCGGGAGGATCAGGGAGCTGTTTTTT
TRBV5-1	TRBD1	.	TRBJ1-6	CASSWENRGGSPLHF	TGCGCCAGCAGCTGGGAAAACAGGGGTGGTTCACCCCTCCACTTT
TRBV27	TRBD2	.	TRBJ2-7	CASSSLGGGTYEQYF	TGTGCCAGCAGTTCCTTGGGGGGAGGGACCTACGAGCAGTACTTC
TRBV18	TRBD1	.	TRBJ1-2	CASSGTGYGYTF	TGTGCCAGCTCGGGGACAGGATATGGCTACACCTTC
TRBV6-1	TRBD1	.	TRBJ1-3	CASSVAHPGQGGNTIYF	TGTGCCAGCAGTGTCGCACATCCGGGACAGGGAGGAAACACCATATATTTT
TRBV27	.	few	TRBJ2-3	CASSFRATDTQYF	TGTGCCAGCAGTTTCAGGGCCACAGATACGCAGTATTTT
TRBV11-2	.	.	TRBJ1-6	CASSPQTGYNSPLHF	TGTGCCAGCAGCCCTCAGACGGGGTATAATTCACCCCTCCACTTT
TRBV7-2	.	few	TRBJ2-7	CASSLQSGAYEQYF	TGTGCCAGCAGCTTACAAAGCGGAGCCTACGAGCAGTACTTC
TRBV6-5	TRBD1	.	TRBJ2-3	CASSRGQGADTQYF	TGTGCCAGCAGTCGTGGACAGGGGGCAGATACGCAGTATTTT
TRBV11-2	.	.	TRBJ1-4	CASSPQRATNEKLFF	TGTGCCAGCAGCCCCCAGCGTGCAACTAATGAAAAACTGTTTTTT
TRBV10-3	TRBD1	.	TRBJ1-1	CAIRTGLDTEAFF	TGTGCCATCAGGACAGGGTTGGACACTGAAGCTTTCTTT
TRBV2	TRBD2	.	TRBJ2-7	CASSEDVTSGRYEQYF	TGTGCCAGCAGTGAAGACGTGACTAGCGGGAGGTACGAGCAGTACTTC
TRBV25-1	.	.	TRBJ2-5	CASTGGETQYF	TGTGCCAGCACGGGCGGGGAGACCCAGTACTTC
TRBV28	TRBD2	.	TRBJ2-1	CASRSGGGPEEQFF	TGTGCCAGCAGAAGCGGGGGGGGCCCAGAGGAGCAGTTCTTC
TRBV21-1	.	.	TRBJ1-1	CASSEDCDRENTEAFF	TGTGCCAGCAGCGAAGATTGTGACAGGGAGAACACTGAAGCTTTCTTT
TRBV30	.	.	TRBJ2-7	CAWSVLAGANEQYF	TGTGCCTGGAGTGTTTTGGCAGGGGCTAACGAGCAGTACTTC